These 20 T cell receptor beta chains were sequenced from one sample in a study of regulatory T cells in long-lasting Graves disease. The time point is: newly diagnosed GD, antithyroid drugs for less than 3 months. There was RNA extracted from PBMCs, and the TCR library was made from it. With iRepertoire HTBI primers and Arm-PCR of CDR3 regions, TCR beta libraries were built. TCRdb re-called the multiplex PCR reads with MiXCR, one entry per CDR3 protein. The table has hundreds of thousands of distinct CDR3 sequences, roughly 16% seen once. This same sample was also part of a study on T cells in Graves' hyperthyroidism and ophthalmopathy.

The sequenced sample was peripheral blood mononuclear cells (PBMCs), obtained at new diagnosis, from a patient treated with antithyroid drugs. These receptors came from a woman between 25 and 40 years old with Graves disease.

The CDR3 region is CASSPRDRASNEQFF. CDR3 coding DNA: TGTGCCAGCAGTCCACGGGACAGGGCATCAAATGAGCAGTTCTTC. The V gene is TRBV12-3 or TRBV12-4, the J gene TRBJ2-1; TRBD1 matches 9 bases. Germline trimming cut 5 bases from V and 7 bases from J; bases unmatched to any gene: 9. This CDR3 has 15 residues.

The table lists this clonotype with many counts. The CDR3 protein is CASSVSRYEQYF. CDR3 sequence (DNA): TGTGCCAGCAGTGTCTCTCGTTACGAGCAGTACTTC. The chain is built from TRBV2 and TRBJ2-7; D remains unclear. The germline V gene encodes CDR1 SNHLY and CDR2 FYNNEI. This CDR3 comprises 12 residues. V lost 4 bases, J lost 4 bases, and 8 bases lay in between. Using reference TRBV2 and TRBJ2-7 for the parts outside the CDR3, the full variable domain is EPEVTQTPSHQVTQMGQEVILRCVPISNHLYFYWYRQILGQKVEFLVSFYNNEISEKSEIFDDQFSVERPDGSNFTLKIRSTKLEDSAMYFCASSVSRYEQYFGPGTRLTVT.

The chain recombines TRBV10-2 with TRBJ2-5; either TRBD1 or TRBD2 may fit D (5 bases each). Trimming shortened V by 7 bases and J by 3 bases, and 21 bases separated the two germline ends. There are 16 residues in the CDR3. Germline V gene data show CDR1 as WSHSY and CDR2 as SAAADI. CDR3 region: CASNDRGRVAKETQYF. The DNA for the CDR3 is TGCGCCAGCAATGACAGAGGGCGCGTGGCCAAAGAGACCCAGTACTTC.

On this clonotype: One end of the junction is discordant with germline, which a read error may explain. The chain has TRBV5-5 and TRBJ2-3; D call uncertain. The CDR3 contains 13 residues. Germline CDR1 reads SGHKS; CDR2 reads YYEKEE (reference sequence). The CDR3 protein is CASSAATRETRYF. The CDR3 nucleotides are TGTGCCAGCAGCGCGGCAACGCGCGAGACCCGGTACTTC. The entire variable domain, with the rest obtained from reference TRBV5-5 and TRBJ2-3, is as follows: DAGVTQSPTHLIKTRGQQVTLRCSPISGHKSVSWYQQVLGQGPQFIFQYYEKEERGRGNFPDRFSARQFPNYSSELNVNALLLGDSALYLCASSAATRETRYFGPGTRLTVL.

In this sample, this clonotype turned up many times. The chain links TRBV6-1 to TRBJ1-5, with 9 bases that match TRBD1. Trimming at V came to 5 bases and at J to 7 bases, leaving 9 bases not matched to a gene. The CDR3 contains 15 residues. CDR1 is MNHNS, CDR2 SASEGT, per germline. As DNA, the CDR3 is TGTGCCAGCAGTCAAGAGGGGACAGGGCCCCAGCCCCAGCATTTT. Translating it yields CASSQEGTGPQPQHF.

The chain joins TRBV20-1 to TRBJ2-1, with 10 bases identical to TRBD2. The CDR3 length is 15 residues. Germline-derived CDR1 and CDR2 are DFQATT and SNEGSKA (reference sequence). Trimming took 5 bases from V and 8 from J; bases not matched to a gene: 12. CDR3 in amino acids: CSAPQGLAGADEQFF. In DNA, the CDR3 is TGCAGTGCTCCTCAGGGGCTAGCGGGAGCGGATGAGCAGTTCTTC.

This clonotype was seen repeatedly, ten times or more. The chain employs TRBV11-2 and TRBJ2-1, with a tentative D call TRBD2 (6 bases). Germline V gene data show CDR1 as SGHAT and CDR2 as FQNNGV. The V end lost 4 bases, the J end lost 4 bases, and 17 bases lay between the germline ends. The CDR3 length is 16 residues. CDR3 region: CASSWDGRRTYNEQFF. The CDR3 coding sequence is TGTGCCAGCAGCTGGGATGGGAGGCGGACTTACAATGAGCAGTTCTTC.

The genes are TRBV19 and TRBJ2-1; 7 bases line up with TRBD2. The CDR3 runs to 15 residues. The V and J ends lost 3 bases and 5 bases, in that order; junction bases with no gene match: 7. The germline V gene has CDR1 LNHDA and CDR2 SQIVND (reference sequence). In nucleotides, the CDR3 is TGTGCCAGTAGTATGGGTCTTCTAGCGGACAATGAGCAGTTCTTC. It yields the protein CASSMGLLADNEQFF.

The chain is built from TRBV28 and TRBJ2-3; D unresolved. CDR1 is MDHEN and CDR2 is SYDVKM in the germline V gene. V dropped 4 bases and J dropped 7 bases, with 12 bases sitting between them. This CDR3 has 13 amino acids. CDR3 sequence (DNA): TGTGCCAGCAGTTCCACAAAGTCAAATACGCAGTATTTT. It specifies CASSSTKSNTQYF.

The rearrangement links TRBV18 to TRBJ2-1, with 7 positions matching TRBD2. V was clipped by 0 bases and J by 7 bases; unmatched bases: 6. The CDR3 spans 15 residues. Per the germline V gene, CDR1 is KGHSH and CDR2 is LQKENI. CDR3 DNA: TGTGCCAGCTCACCACCCGGCGGGAGTAGGAATGAGCAGTTCTTC. Translated: CASSPPGGSRNEQFF.

This clonotype was observed a few times. The J gene is TRBJ2-2, the V gene TRBV27; TRBD2 matches 12 bases. The CDR3 contains 19 residues. Per germline, CDR1 MNHEY and CDR2 SMNVEV (reference sequence). Trimming at V came to 6 bases and at J to 4 bases, leaving 15 bases not matched to a gene. DNA of the CDR3: TGTGCCAGCAGGTCTATAGTTTCTAGCGGGAGGGCGGGCACCGGGGAGCTGTTTTTT. Translated: CASRSIVSSGRAGTGELFF.

This clonotype was found many times. The chain uses TRBV12-3 or TRBV12-4 and TRBJ2-1; perhaps TRBD2 as D (6 bases). The CDR3 loop spans 17 amino acids. Trimming left V 3 bases short and J 3 bases short, with 18 bases between. CDR3 protein: CASSFSNVAELYNEQFF. The CDR3 DNA sequence: TGTGCCAGCAGTTTTAGCAATGTAGCGGAACTCTACAATGAGCAGTTCTTC.

This sequence joins TRBV20-1 and TRBJ1-5; 7 bases agree with TRBD1. The germline CDR1 and CDR2 sequences are DFQATT and SNEGSKA (reference sequence). The V gene end was trimmed by 6 bases and the J gene end by 0 bases; junction bases not matched to a gene: 8. This CDR3 region has 15 residues. CDR3 sequence: CSARGGAFSNQPQHF. The CDR3 DNA reads TGCAGTGCCAGGGGGGGGGCCTTTAGCAATCAGCCCCAGCATTTT.

This clonotype was detected ten times or more. The chain is built from TRBV29-1 and TRBJ2-1; tentatively, D is TRBD2 (6 bases). The CDR3 loop spans 12 amino acids. The ends were cut back, 7 bases at V and 7 bases at J, with 14 bases in the middle. Germline V lookup: CDR1 SQVTM, CDR2 ANQGSEA. CDR3 sequence (DNA): TGCAGCGAGGGGACTCCCCCGAATGAGCAGTTCTTC. It encodes CSEGTPPNEQFF.

At least ten counts were recorded for this clonotype. Here the CDR3 reads CSASWRGQETQYF. CDR3 DNA sequence: TGCAGTGCTAGTTGGCGGGGCCAAGAGACCCAGTACTTC. This sequence joins TRBV20-1 and TRBJ2-5; maybe TRBD2 (6 bases). CDR3 size: 13 residues. Germline V CDR1 and CDR2: DFQATT, SNEGSKA (reference sequence). Deletions cut 3 bases from V and 1 base from J, with 9 bases between.

This clonotype was picked up many times. This rearrangement joins TRBV28 to TRBJ1-2, with 8 bases aligning to TRBD1. V lost 5 bases to trimming and J lost 5 bases; unmatched junction nucleotides: 7. The CDR3 is made up of 14 amino acids. Germline CDR1 is MDHEN and CDR2 is SYDVKM. For the CDR3, the DNA is TGTGCCAGCAGTAGACAGGGGATTCGGTATGGCTACACCTTC. Translated: CASSRQGIRYGYTF.

V usage is TRBV18 and J usage is TRBJ1-2, with unresolved D. This CDR3 comprises 14 residues. Germline assignment: CDR1 KGHSH and CDR2 LQKENI. The ends were cut back, 0 bases at V and 8 bases at J, with 13 bases in the middle. CDR3 residues: CASSPPEGIKGYTF. DNA for the CDR3: TGTGCCAGCTCACCACCGGAAGGGATTAAGGGCTACACCTTC.

This clonotype was observed a handful of times. A much larger clone sits a single nucleotide away, making a read error possible. The V call is TRBV19, the J call TRBJ1-2, with D unresolved. The CDR3 extends over 13 amino acids. Germline V CDR1 and CDR2: LNHDA, SQIVND (reference sequence). This chain's CDR3 is CVSNHGPNYGYTF. The CDR3, as DNA: TGTGTCAGTAACCACGGACCCAACTATGGCTACACCTTC.

On this clonotype: A much larger clone is a single base away; this may be a read error. The CDR3 region has the DNA TGTGCCAGCAGCCCCACCTCCCCCTACGAGCAGTACTTC. Residues: CASSPTSPYEQYF. This chain connects TRBV3-1 to TRBJ2-7; unclear D gene. The germline gives CDR1 LGHDT, CDR2 YNNKEL (reference sequence). This CDR3 is 13 amino acids long. The germline V and J ends were trimmed by 4 bases and 2 bases, with 9 bases remaining between them.

This clonotype was detected a few times. V and J are TRBV28 and TRBJ1-2, with TRBD1 as a possible D gene (5 bases). V lost 6 bases and J 7 bases, leaving 12 bases between the germline ends. Germline CDR1 MDHEN, CDR2 SYDVKM. The CDR3 consists of 12 residues. In DNA form, the CDR3 reads TGTGCCAGCAGGTCGCAGGGAAGTGGCTACACCTTC. Translation gives CASRSQGSGYTF.